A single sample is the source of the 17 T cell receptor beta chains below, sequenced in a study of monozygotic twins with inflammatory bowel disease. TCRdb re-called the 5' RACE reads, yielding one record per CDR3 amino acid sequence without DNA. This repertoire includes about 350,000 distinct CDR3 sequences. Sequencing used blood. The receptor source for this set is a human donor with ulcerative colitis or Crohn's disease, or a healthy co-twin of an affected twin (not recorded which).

CDR3 protein: CASSLAKGWTSGRESYEQYF. The chain has TRBV5-1 and TRBJ2-7; TCRdb lists TRBD2, though no DNA is available to test this call. Germline-derived CDR1 and CDR2 are SGHRS and YFSETQ. This CDR3 region has 20 residues. Drawing the rest from reference TRBV5-1 and TRBJ2-7, the complete variable domain is KAGVTQTPRYLIKTRGQQVTLSCSPISGHRSVSWYQQTPGQGLQFLFEYFSETQRNKGNFPGRFSGRQFSNSRSEMNVSTLELGDSALYLCASSLAKGWTSGRESYEQYFGPGTRLTVT.

CDR3 loop: CASTTSGRADGEQFF. The V and J genes are TRBV27 and TRBJ2-1; as DNA is missing, the TRBD2 call by TCRdb cannot be tested. The CDR3 is made up of 15 amino acids. The germline CDR1 and CDR2 sequences are MNHEY and SMNVEV (reference sequence).

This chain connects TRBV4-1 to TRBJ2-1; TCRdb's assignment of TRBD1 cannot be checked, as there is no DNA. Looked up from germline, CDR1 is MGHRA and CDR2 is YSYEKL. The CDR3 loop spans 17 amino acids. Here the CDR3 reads CASSQSLIRDRVNEQFF.

This chain's CDR3 is CASSVGTGPNYGYTF. The genes are TRBV9 and TRBJ1-2; the D gene TCRdb calls, TRBD1, cannot be checked with no DNA. The CDR3 is 15 amino acids. Germline V lookup: CDR1 SGDLS, CDR2 YYNGEE.

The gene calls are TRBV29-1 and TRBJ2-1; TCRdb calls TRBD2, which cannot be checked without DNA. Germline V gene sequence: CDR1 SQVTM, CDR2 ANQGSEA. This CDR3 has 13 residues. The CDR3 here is CSVEKSYGNEQFF.

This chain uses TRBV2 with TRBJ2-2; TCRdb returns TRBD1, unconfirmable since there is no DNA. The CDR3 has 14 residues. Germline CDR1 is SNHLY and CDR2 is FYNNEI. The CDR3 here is CASRLQGGTGELFF. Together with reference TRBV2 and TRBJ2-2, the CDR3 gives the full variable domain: EPEVTQTPSHQVTQMGQEVILRCVPISNHLYFYWYRQILGQKVEFLVSFYNNEISEKSEIFDDQFSVERPDGSNFTLKIRSTKLEDSAMYFCASRLQGGTGELFFGEGSRLTVL.

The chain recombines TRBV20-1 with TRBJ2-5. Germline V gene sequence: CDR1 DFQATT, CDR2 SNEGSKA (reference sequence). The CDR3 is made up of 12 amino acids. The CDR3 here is CSASGSLETQYF.

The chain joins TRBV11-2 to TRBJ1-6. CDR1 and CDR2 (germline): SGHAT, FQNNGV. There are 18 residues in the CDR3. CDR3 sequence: CASSLVKDSSSYNSPLHF. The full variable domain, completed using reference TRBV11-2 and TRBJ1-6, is EAGVAQSPRYKIIEKRQSVAFWCNPISGHATLYWYQQILGQGPKLLIQFQNNGVVDDSQLPKDRFSAERLKGVDSTLKIQPAKLEDSAVYLCASSLVKDSSSYNSPLHFGNGTRLTVT.

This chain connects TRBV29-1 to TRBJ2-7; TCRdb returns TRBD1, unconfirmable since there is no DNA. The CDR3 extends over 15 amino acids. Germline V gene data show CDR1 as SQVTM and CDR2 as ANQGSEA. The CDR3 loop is CSVAGQGEISYEQYF.

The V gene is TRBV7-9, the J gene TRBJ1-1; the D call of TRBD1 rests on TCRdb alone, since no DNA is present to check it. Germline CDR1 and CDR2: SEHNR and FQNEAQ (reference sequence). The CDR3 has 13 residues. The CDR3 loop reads CASRALWGAEAFF.

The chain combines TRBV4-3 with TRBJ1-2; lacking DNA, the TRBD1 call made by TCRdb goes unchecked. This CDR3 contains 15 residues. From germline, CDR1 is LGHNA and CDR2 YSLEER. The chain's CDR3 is CASSQDPTAPGGYTF.

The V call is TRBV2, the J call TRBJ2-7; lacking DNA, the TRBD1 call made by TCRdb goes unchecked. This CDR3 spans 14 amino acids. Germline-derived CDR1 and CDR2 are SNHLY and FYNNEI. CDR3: CASSPTGDHYEQYF.

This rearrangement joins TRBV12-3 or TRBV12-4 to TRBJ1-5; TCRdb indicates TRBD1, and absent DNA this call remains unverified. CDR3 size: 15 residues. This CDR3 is CASTPSAWSNQPQHF.

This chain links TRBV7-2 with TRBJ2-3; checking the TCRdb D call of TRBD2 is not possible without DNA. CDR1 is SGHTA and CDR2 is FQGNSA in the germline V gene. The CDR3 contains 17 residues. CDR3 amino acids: CASSLAYLAGSSDTQYF. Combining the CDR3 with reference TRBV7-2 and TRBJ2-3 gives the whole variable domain GAGVSQSPSNKVTEKGKDVELRCDPISGHTALYWYRQSLGQGLEFLIYFQGNSAPDKSGLPSDRFSAERTGGSVSTLTIQRTQQEDSAVYLCASSLAYLAGSSDTQYFGPGTRLTVL.

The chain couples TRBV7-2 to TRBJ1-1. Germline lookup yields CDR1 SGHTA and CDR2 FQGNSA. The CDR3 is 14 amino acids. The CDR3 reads CASSLGVFFSEAFF.

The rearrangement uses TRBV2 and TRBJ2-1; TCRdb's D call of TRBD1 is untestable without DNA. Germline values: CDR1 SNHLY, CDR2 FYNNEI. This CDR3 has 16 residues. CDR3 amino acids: CASSYSEGAQWNKQFF.

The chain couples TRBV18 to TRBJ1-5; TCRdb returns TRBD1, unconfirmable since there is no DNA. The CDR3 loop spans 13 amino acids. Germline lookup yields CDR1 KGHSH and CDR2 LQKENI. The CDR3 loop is CASRLGADQPQHF.